These 32 T cell receptor beta chains originate from one sample sequenced in a study of shared clonotypes between healthy human individuals. Assay used: immunoSEQ multiplex PCR; TCRdb lists only in-frame clones, some missing. The table lists roughly 1 million clones, approximately 78% of them singletons. Sequenced material: memory CD4+ T cells from PBMCs. Subset defined: CD45RA-negative fraction. Every receptor here comes from a man in his late teens or twenties in good health. Some clones in this sample may be carry-over from other donors' samples.

The gene calls are TRBV6-5 and TRBJ1-1; D call uncertain. This CDR3 comprises 13 residues. The germline gives CDR1 MNHEY, CDR2 SVGAGI. The germline V and J ends were trimmed by 4 bases and 0 bases, with 6 bases remaining between them. The CDR3 DNA sequence: TGTGCCAGCAGTTGGGTCATGAACACTGAAGCTTTCTTT. Encoded protein: CASSWVMNTEAFF.

The rearrangement links TRBV5-1 to TRBJ2-5; D call uncertain. V shed 0 bases and J shed 6 bases, with 9 bases lying between them. The CDR3 spans 13 residues. In germline, CDR1 is SGHRS, CDR2 YFSETQ. In nucleotides, the CDR3 is TGCGCCAGCAGCTTGGCCCCCGACCAGACCCAGTACTTC. Translation gives CASSLAPDQTQYF.

V and J are TRBV6-1 and TRBJ2-5, with a possible D match to TRBD2 (5 bases). V shed 6 bases and J shed 4 bases, with 15 bases lying between them. CDR3 length equals 14 residues. Germline CDR1 is MNHNS and CDR2 is SASEGT. The CDR3 loop reads CASRKDPGGETQYF. The CDR3 bases are TGTGCCAGCAGGAAGGACCCCGGAGGAGAGACCCAGTACTTC.

DNA for the CDR3: TGTGCCAGCAGCCCGCCGACGGAGAGAGCTTTCTTT. It specifies CASSPPTERAFF. V and J are TRBV7-9 and TRBJ1-1; no clear D gene. V was trimmed by 5 bases and J by 10 bases, leaving 14 bases between them. Looked up from germline, CDR1 is SEHNR and CDR2 is FQNEAQ (reference sequence). This CDR3 region has 12 residues. Filled out from reference TRBV7-9 and TRBJ1-1, the complete variable domain reads DTGVSQNPRHKITKRGQNVTFRCDPISEHNRLYWYRQTLGQGPEFLTYFQNEAQLEKSRLLSDRFSAERPKGSFSTLEIQRTEQGDSAMYLCASSPPTERAFFGQGTRLTVV.

V usage is TRBV25-1 and J usage is TRBJ2-3, with 8 bases that match TRBD2. V lost 6 bases, J lost 5 bases, and 4 bases stayed unmatched. The CDR3 spans 13 residues. CDR1 and CDR2 (germline): MGHDK, SYGVNS. The CDR3 nucleotides are TGTGCCAGCAGGGGGAGCGGGAGAGATACGCAGTATTTT. It specifies CASRGSGRDTQYF.

The V gene is TRBV5-6, the J gene TRBJ2-3; D tentatively fits TRBD1 or TRBD2 (5 bases each). The CDR3 runs 16 residues. Germline V lookup: CDR1 SGHDT, CDR2 YYEEEE. Trimming removed 0 bases from V and 0 bases from J, with 11 bases in between. CDR3 in amino acids: CASSLGAGRSTDTQYF. The CDR3 DNA sequence: TGTGCCAGCAGCTTGGGGGCAGGGAGAAGCACAGATACGCAGTATTTT.

The chain has TRBV11-2 and TRBJ2-7, with D possibly matching TRBD1 (5 bases). V lost 3 bases and J 6 bases, leaving 12 bases between the germline ends. The length of the CDR3 is 13 residues. Per germline, CDR1 SGHAT and CDR2 FQNNGV. The CDR3 reads CASSLGRQTEQYF. CDR3 nucleotides: TGTGCCAGCAGCTTGGGTCGACAGACCGAGCAGTACTTC.

V and J are TRBV15 and TRBJ1-2; 7 bases line up with TRBD1. Germline V lookup: CDR1 LNHNV, CDR2 YYDKDF (reference sequence). This CDR3 is 14 amino acids long. The V segment lost 3 bases and the J segment 4 bases; nucleotides outside the gene matches: 5. CDR3 in DNA: TGTGCCACCAGCAGGGGACAGAACACCTATGGCTACACCTTC. Encoded protein: CATSRGQNTYGYTF.

The chain carries TRBV19 and TRBJ2-5, with a weak D call TRBD1 (6 bases). The CDR3 has 14 amino acids. The V gene's germline CDR1 is LNHDA and CDR2 SQIVND (reference sequence). V was clipped by 7 bases and J by 4 bases, with 16 bases between them. CDR3 in DNA: TGTGCCAGTAAGGACAGCAGGAGACGAGAGACCCAGTACTTC. Translation gives CASKDSRRRETQYF. Full variable domain (missing parts from reference TRBV19 and TRBJ2-5): DGGITQSPKYLFRKEGQNVTLSCEQNLNHDAMYWYRQDPGQGLRLIYYSQIVNDFQKGDIAEGYSVSREKKESFPLTVTSAQKNPTAFYLCASKDSRRRETQYFGPGTRLLVL.

The chain joins TRBV15 to TRBJ2-1; D unresolved. The germline V gene has CDR1 LNHNV and CDR2 YYDKDF (reference sequence). The CDR3 covers 16 residues. Trimming pared 0 bases from V and 2 bases from J, leaving 11 bases between. CDR3 DNA sequence: TGTGCCACCAGCAGAGATCGGAGACCCCCCTACAATGAGCAGTTCTTC. Translating it yields CATSRDRRPPYNEQFF. The whole variable domain, remainder taken from reference TRBV15 and TRBJ2-1, is DAMVIQNPRYQVTQFGKPVTLSCSQTLNHNVMYWYQQKSSQAPKLLFHYYDKDFNNEADTPDNFQSRRPNTSFCFLDIRSPGLGDTAMYLCATSRDRRPPYNEQFFGPGTRLTVL.

CDR3 protein: CSAGTIYGYTF. Written as DNA, the CDR3 is TGCAGCGCAGGGACGATCTATGGCTACACCTTC. The V and J genes are TRBV29-1 and TRBJ1-2; tentative D call: TRBD1 (5 bases). The germline V gene encodes CDR1 SQVTM and CDR2 ANQGSEA. V lost 7 bases and J lost 4, with 10 bases in between. This CDR3 contains 11 residues.

The V gene is TRBV5-1, the J gene TRBJ1-4; 8 bases are a match to TRBD1. Germline V gene lookup returns CDR1 SGHRS and CDR2 YFSETQ. CDR3 size: 15 residues. The J segment lost 6 bases and the V segment lost 3 bases, leaving 7 bases of the junction unmatched. CDR3 region: CASSSSGQGYEKLFF. CDR3 nucleotide sequence: TGCGCCAGCAGCTCCTCCGGACAGGGCTATGAAAAACTGTTTTTT.

J is TRBJ1-5 and V is TRBV4-1, with 7 bases that match TRBD1. The trim removed 8 bases at V and 3 bases at J, leaving 4 bases unmatched. The germline V gene has CDR1 MGHRA and CDR2 YSYEKL. This CDR3 region has 13 residues. CDR3 loop: CASADRDNQPQHF. The CDR3 DNA follows: TGCGCCAGCGCTGACAGGGACAATCAGCCCCAGCATTTT.

This clone was detected only once. V is TRBV6-1 and J is TRBJ2-3, with 9 nucleotides matching TRBD1. The germline CDR1 and CDR2 sequences are MNHNS and SASEGT. CDR3 length equals 13 residues. V gave up 5 bases and J gave up 5 bases; unmatched junction bases: 2. The CDR3 sequence: CASSKTGGDTQYF. As DNA, the CDR3 is TGTGCCAGCAGTAAGACAGGGGGAGATACGCAGTATTTT.

V is TRBV11-2 and J is TRBJ1-2; 7 nucleotides match TRBD1. This CDR3 is built from 14 residues. The junction had 5 bases not matched to a gene; V was cut back by 3 bases and J by 4 bases. Germline V gene sequence: CDR1 SGHAT, CDR2 FQNNGV. CDR3 sequence reads: CASSFQQGSYGYTF. The CDR3 DNA reads TGTGCCAGCAGCTTCCAACAGGGGTCCTATGGCTACACCTTC.

The rearrangement joins TRBV7-2 to TRBJ1-4; tentative D call: TRBD1 (6 bases). Trimming removed 4 bases at V and 7 bases at J, with 16 bases between. The CDR3 is 15 amino acids. Germline values: CDR1 SGHTA, CDR2 FQGNSA. This chain's CDR3 is CASSSWTGAGEKLFF. The CDR3 DNA reads TGTGCCAGCAGCTCCTGGACGGGGGCAGGTGAAAAACTGTTTTTT. Full variable domain (outside the CDR3, taken from reference TRBV7-2 and TRBJ1-4): GAGVSQSPSNKVTEKGKDVELRCDPISGHTALYWYRQSLGQGLEFLIYFQGNSAPDKSGLPSDRFSAERTGGSVSTLTIQRTQQEDSAVYLCASSSWTGAGEKLFFGSGTQLSVL.

This clone was seen a handful of times. This rearrangement joins TRBV11-2 to TRBJ2-1; D is tentatively TRBD1 or TRBD2 (5 bases each). This CDR3 is built from 16 residues. The V end lost 4 bases, the J end lost 2 bases, and 15 bases lay between the germline ends. CDR1 SGHAT and CDR2 FQNNGV come from the germline V gene. DNA for the CDR3: TGTGCCAGCAGCTCGGGGCGGCGCTTGACCTACAATGAGCAGTTCTTC. Protein: CASSSGRRLTYNEQFF.

This clone was recorded a few times. This sequence joins TRBV11-2 and TRBJ1-1; D gene uncertain. CDR3 size: 12 residues. Germline values: CDR1 SGHAT, CDR2 FQNNGV. Trimming took off 2 bases at V and 7 bases at J, with 8 bases between the two ends. The CDR3 DNA follows: TGTGCCAGCAGCTTATTTTTGGATGAAGCTTTCTTT. It encodes CASSLFLDEAFF.

The chain recombines TRBV4-2 with TRBJ2-7; 10 nucleotides align to TRBD2. With V trimmed by 3 bases and J by 6 bases, 2 bases remained unmatched. Germline CDR1 LGHNA, CDR2 YNFKEQ. The CDR3 runs to 13 residues. CDR3 residues: CASSHGLAVEQYF. The DNA of the CDR3 is TGTGCCAGCAGCCACGGACTAGCGGTCGAGCAGTACTTC.

Many counts were recorded for this clone. The genes are TRBV10-3 and TRBJ1-1, with unresolved D. CDR1 and CDR2 (germline): ENHRY, SYGVKD. This CDR3 is 11 amino acids long. CDR3 sequence reads: CACGPGTEAFF. The CDR3 DNA reads as TGTGCTTGCGGGCCGGGAACTGAAGCTTTCTTT.

The chain recombines TRBV6-6 with TRBJ2-5; D remains unclear. This CDR3 has 14 amino acids. Germline V gene data show CDR1 as MNHNY and CDR2 as SVGAGI (reference sequence). V lost 2 bases, J lost 1 base, and 8 bases lay in between. Written as DNA, the CDR3 is TGTGCCAGCAGTTACCTCGGGCCCCAAGAGACCCAGTACTTC. Translation gives CASSYLGPQETQYF.

The rearrangement links TRBV18 to TRBJ2-5, with 8 nucleotides matching TRBD2. This CDR3 comprises 15 residues. Germline trimming cut 3 bases from V and 5 bases from J; bases unmatched to any gene: 8. Per germline, CDR1 KGHSH and CDR2 LQKENI. CDR3 residues: CASSPLGLGVETQYF. DNA for the CDR3: TGTGCCAGCTCACCCCTGGGACTAGGTGTGGAGACCCAGTACTTC. Full variable domain (remainder filled in from reference TRBV18 and TRBJ2-5): NAGVMQNPRHLVRRRGQEARLRCSPMKGHSHVYWYRQLPEEGLKFMVYLQKENIIDESGMPKERFSAEFPKEGPSILRIQQVVRGDSAAYFCASSPLGLGVETQYFGPGTRLLVL.

The chain employs TRBV7-9 and TRBJ2-1; 8 bases agree with TRBD2. The germline V gene has CDR1 SEHNR and CDR2 FQNEAQ (reference sequence). V lost 3 bases and J lost 0; bases outside the gene matches: 10. The CDR3 length is 18 residues. CDR3 nucleotide sequence: TGTGCCAGCAGCTTGTCGCCGGGAGGGCTTAGCTCCTACAATGAGCAGTTCTTC. Residues: CASSLSPGGLSSYNEQFF. Looking up the rest from reference TRBV7-9 and TRBJ2-1 gives the full variable domain: DTGVSQNPRHKITKRGQNVTFRCDPISEHNRLYWYRQTLGQGPEFLTYFQNEAQLEKSRLLSDRFSAERPKGSFSTLEIQRTEQGDSAMYLCASSLSPGGLSSYNEQFFGPGTRLTVL.

J is TRBJ2-7 and V is TRBV29-1; D possibly matches TRBD1 or TRBD2 (5 bases each). Germline CDR1 SQVTM, CDR2 ANQGSEA. V lost 6 bases and J 0 bases, leaving 9 bases between the germline ends. This CDR3 is built from 12 residues. In DNA form, the CDR3 reads TGCAGCGTCGCGAGGGGCTCCTACGAGCAGTACTTC. The encoded protein is CSVARGSYEQYF.

The genes are TRBV6-6 and TRBJ2-7, with 9 bases matching TRBD1. Germline V gene lookup returns CDR1 MNHNY and CDR2 SVGAGI (reference sequence). This CDR3 spans 14 amino acids. J gave up 3 bases and V 6 bases, and 6 bases lay outside the gene matches. The CDR3 DNA follows: TGTGCCAGCAGCCTACAGGGGGCCCGCTACGAGCAGTACTTC. This gives the protein CASSLQGARYEQYF.

The chain carries TRBV5-5 and TRBJ2-7, with D perhaps TRBD1 (5 bases). V was trimmed by 1 base and J by 2 bases, leaving 13 bases between them. Germline assignment: CDR1 SGHKS and CDR2 YYEKEE (reference sequence). CDR3 length equals 15 residues. The DNA of the CDR3 is TGTGCCAGCAGCTTGACGAGACAGAACCCCTACGAGCAGTACTTC. This translates into CASSLTRQNPYEQYF.

The gene calls are TRBV27 and TRBJ2-1; TRBD2 aligns across 14 bases. Looked up from germline, CDR1 is MNHEY and CDR2 is SMNVEV (reference sequence). The CDR3 consists of 18 residues. V was clipped by 6 bases and J by 2 bases; unmatched bases: 9. This CDR3 is CASRWAGTSGGTYNEQFF. CDR3 sequence (DNA): TGTGCCAGCAGATGGGCCGGGACTAGCGGGGGTACCTACAATGAGCAGTTCTTC.

The chain links TRBV4-1 to TRBJ2-5; tentative D call: TRBD2 (5 bases). CDR3 length: 18 amino acids. Trimming cost V 0 bases and J 5 bases, with 22 bases left between them. The V gene's germline CDR1 is MGHRA and CDR2 YSYEKL. This CDR3 reads CASSQDPRVRRPWETQYF. The CDR3 coding sequence is TGCGCCAGCAGCCAAGATCCACGGGTAAGGAGGCCGTGGGAGACCCAGTACTTC.

The chain combines TRBV18 with TRBJ2-1; the D gene is possibly TRBD2 (6 bases). Germline V gives CDR1 KGHSH, CDR2 LQKENI. The CDR3 has 16 residues. With 0 bases removed from V and 7 bases from J, the gap between germline ends came to 16 bases. CDR3 sequence: CASSPPWTTAGNEQFF. CDR3 in DNA: TGTGCCAGCTCACCACCGTGGACTACGGCGGGGAATGAGCAGTTCTTC.

In the case of this clone: Sequence at one end of the junction differs from germline and may be a read error. The V and J genes are TRBV18 and TRBJ2-2; 11 bases line up with TRBD2. CDR3 length: 15 amino acids. Per germline, CDR1 KGHSH and CDR2 LQKENI. The CDR3 reads CTSSLGTSGTGELFF. The DNA for the CDR3 is TGTACCAGCTCACTAGGGACTAGCGGCACCGGGGAGCTGTTTTTT.

Details on this clone: At the DNA level, this CDR3 is encoded by other sequences in the same sample as well. V gene TRBV6-5 combines with J gene TRBJ2-7; possibly TRBD1 or TRBD2 for D (5 bases each). The CDR3 loop spans 14 amino acids. Germline values: CDR1 MNHEY, CDR2 SVGAGI. V was cut by 2 bases and J by 2 bases, with 10 bases left in between. CDR3 coding DNA: TGTGCCAGCAGTTACCGGGACGGTACCTACGAGCAGTACTTC. This sequence encodes CASSYRDGTYEQYF.

This chain links TRBV5-1 with TRBJ1-4; D remains unclear. V shed 0 bases and J shed 5 bases, with 8 bases lying between them. Germline lookup yields CDR1 SGHRS and CDR2 YFSETQ. This CDR3 has 14 residues. CDR3 DNA sequence: TGCGCCAGCAGCTTGGGGTCCTCAAATGAAAAACTGTTTTTT. The encoded protein is CASSLGSSNEKLFF.